This T cell receptor (beta chain) is drawn from a study of CD8+CD57+ T cells in acquired aplastic anemia. Study-wide context: The sorted CD4+ and CD8+ cells yielded an average roughly 3 ug of DNA. Regarding the study as a whole: Patients shared twenty-nine CD8+ CDR3 sequences with controls.

The CDR3 is made up of 18 amino acids. V lost 0 bases to trimming and J lost 0 bases; unmatched junction nucleotides: 8. Per the germline V gene, CDR1 is LGHNT and CDR2 is FRNRAP. Genomic DNA was employed as the template in profiling TCR beta VDJ and CDR3. One entry per CDR3 protein, called by TCRdb with MiXCR from the reads. The table has 100,000 to 150,000 distinct CDR3 sequences, 40% to 45% seen once. Notes on this clonotype: Antigen: not known.

The TCR sequence derives from a human donor in good health, serving as a control. This rearrangement joins TRBV12-5 to TRBJ1-1; 9 positions agree with TRBD1. Sequenced sample: sorted CD4+, CD8+, or CD8+CD57+ T cells (not recorded which) from PBMCs. The CDR3 region has the DNA TGTGCTAGTGGTTTGGTACTTGGGACAGGGAATATGAACACTGAAGCTTTCTTT. It is translated as CASGLVLGTGNMNTEAFF.